The entry that follows covers one T cell receptor (beta chain) sequence. Per the study methods: Amplification of reference gene primers was used by the study to estimate nucleated cell counts. Using immunoSEQ multiplex PCR, the repertoire was profiled, and TCRdb retains in-frame clones only, with some absent. V and J calls plus clone size are reproduced from that table; the DNA served to infer D and trimming. The table includes about 52,000 clones, about nine tenths detected once. This record comes from a study of blood T cell repertoires in COVID-19. On the study more broadly: Researchers got acute and convalescent COVID-19 samples from the United States, Italy and Spain. From T cells, B-cell-depleted T cells, or PBMCs came the material, which was cDNA or gDNA.

The germline V gene encodes CDR1 SQVTM and CDR2 ANQGSEA. The CDR3 totals 12 residues. The trim removed 6 bases at V and 4 bases at J, leaving 5 bases unmatched. This clonotype originated in a human donor in a cohort sampled during active COVID-19. J is TRBJ1-1 and V is TRBV29-1; 7 nucleotides align to TRBD1. Sequenced sample: peripheral blood. CDR3 protein: CSVAGQPTEAFF. CDR3 bases: TGCAGCGTCGCGGGACAGCCCACTGAAGCTTTCTTT.